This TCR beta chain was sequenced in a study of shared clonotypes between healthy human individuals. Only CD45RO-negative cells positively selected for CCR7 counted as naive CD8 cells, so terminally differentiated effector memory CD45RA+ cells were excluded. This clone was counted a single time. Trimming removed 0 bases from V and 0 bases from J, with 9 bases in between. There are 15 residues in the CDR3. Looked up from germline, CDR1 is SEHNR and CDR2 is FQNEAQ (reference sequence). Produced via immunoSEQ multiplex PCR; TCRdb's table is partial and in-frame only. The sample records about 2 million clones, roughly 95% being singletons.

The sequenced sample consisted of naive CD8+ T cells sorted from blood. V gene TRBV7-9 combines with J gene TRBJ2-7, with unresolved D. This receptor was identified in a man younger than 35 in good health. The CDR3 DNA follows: TGTGCCAGCAGCTTAGCAGGATCTAGCTCCTACGAGCAGTACTTC. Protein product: CASSLAGSSSYEQYF.